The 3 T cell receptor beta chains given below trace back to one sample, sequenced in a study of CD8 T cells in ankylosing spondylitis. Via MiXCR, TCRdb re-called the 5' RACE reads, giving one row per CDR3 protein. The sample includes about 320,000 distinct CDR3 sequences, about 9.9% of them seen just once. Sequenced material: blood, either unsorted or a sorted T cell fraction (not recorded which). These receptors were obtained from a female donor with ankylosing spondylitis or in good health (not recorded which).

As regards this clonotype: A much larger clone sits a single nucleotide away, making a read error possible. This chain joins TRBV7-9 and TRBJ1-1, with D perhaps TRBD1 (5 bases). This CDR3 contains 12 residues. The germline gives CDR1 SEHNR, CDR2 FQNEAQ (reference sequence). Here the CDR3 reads CAGSPGGAEAFF. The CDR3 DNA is TGTGCCGGCAGCCCCGGGGGGGCTGAAGCTTTCTTT. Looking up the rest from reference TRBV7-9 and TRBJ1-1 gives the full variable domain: DTGVSQNPRHKITKRGQNVTFRCDPISEHNRLYWYRQTLGQGPEFLTYFQNEAQLEKSRLLSDRFSAERPKGSFSTLEIQRTEQGDSAMYLCAGSPGGAEAFFGQGTRLTVV.

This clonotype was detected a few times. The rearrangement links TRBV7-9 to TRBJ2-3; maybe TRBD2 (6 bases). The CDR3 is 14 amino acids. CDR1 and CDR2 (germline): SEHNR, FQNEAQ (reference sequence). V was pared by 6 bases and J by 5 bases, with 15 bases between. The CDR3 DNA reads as TGTGCCAGCAGAGGACTATCTGGAGGAGATACGCAGTATTTT. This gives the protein CASRGLSGGDTQYF.

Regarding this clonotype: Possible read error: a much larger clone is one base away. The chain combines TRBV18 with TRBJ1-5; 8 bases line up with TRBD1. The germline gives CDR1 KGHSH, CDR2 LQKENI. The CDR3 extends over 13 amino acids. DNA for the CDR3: TGTGTCAGCTCACAGGACAGGGTTCAGCCCCAGCATTTT. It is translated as CVSSQDRVQPQHF.